Listed here is a single TCR beta chain. No antigen is known for it. The source of the sample is a study of tumor-infiltrating lymphocytes in primary liver carcinoma. Notes on the study in general: It was tumor-adjacent and tumor-blood pairs that overlapped less than tumor region pairs did.

TCR beta cDNA was prepared out of about 530 ng total RNA by means of a constant-region primer. Slightly modified ARM-PCR served as the procedure for the TCR beta libraries. These libraries came from three rounds of nested multiplex PCR. A C-beta reverse primer and TRBV1-TRBV30 forward primers served in each of the first two PCR rounds, at approximately 10 cycles apiece. One entry per CDR3 protein, called by TCRdb with MiXCR from the multiplex PCR reads. This table has 45,000 or so distinct CDR3 sequences, around 75% appearing once. The roughly 18-34 mg bulk tissue piece was not sorted before simultaneous RNA and DNA extraction. The CDR3 totals 15 residues. Deletions cut 6 bases from V and 4 bases from J, with 18 bases between. Germline assignment: CDR1 MNHEY and CDR2 SVGEGT.

Sequences were obtained from tumor-adjacent normal liver tissue. V usage is TRBV6-2 or TRBV6-3 and J usage is TRBJ1-1; a weak D match, TRBD1 (5 bases). The sequence was obtained from a woman aged 25 to 39 with primary liver carcinoma and hepatitis B virus infection. CDR3 sequence (DNA): TGTGCCAGCAGGATCACCTATAGGGGAAGCACTGAAGCTTTCTTT. This translates into CASRITYRGSTEAFF.